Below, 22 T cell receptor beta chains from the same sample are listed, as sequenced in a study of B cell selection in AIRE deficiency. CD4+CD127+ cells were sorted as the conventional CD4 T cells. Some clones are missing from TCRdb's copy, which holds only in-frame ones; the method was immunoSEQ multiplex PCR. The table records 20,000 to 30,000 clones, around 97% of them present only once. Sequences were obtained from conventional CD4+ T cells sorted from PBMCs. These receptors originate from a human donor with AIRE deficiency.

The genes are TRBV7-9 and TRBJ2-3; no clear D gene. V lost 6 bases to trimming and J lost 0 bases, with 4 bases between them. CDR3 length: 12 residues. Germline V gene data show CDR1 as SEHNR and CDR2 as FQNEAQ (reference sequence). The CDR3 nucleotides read TGTGCCAGCAGAAAAAGCACAGATACGCAGTATTTT. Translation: CASRKSTDTQYF.

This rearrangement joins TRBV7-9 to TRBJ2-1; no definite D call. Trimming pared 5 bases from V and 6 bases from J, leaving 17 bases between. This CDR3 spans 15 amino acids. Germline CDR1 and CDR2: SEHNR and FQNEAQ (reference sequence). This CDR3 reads CASSPPGVGSNEQFF. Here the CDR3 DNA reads TGTGCCAGCAGCCCCCCCGGAGTTGGGTCCAATGAGCAGTTCTTC.

In nucleotides, the CDR3 is TGTGCCAGCAGTGGGCTGGGGGTCAACGGGGAGCTGTTTTTT. It is translated as CASSGLGVNGELFF. The chain joins TRBV6-1 to TRBJ2-2, with D possibly being TRBD1 or TRBD2 (5 bases each). The CDR3 consists of 14 residues. The V gene lost 4 bases and the J gene lost 7 bases, with 13 bases spanning the gap. The germline V gene has CDR1 MNHNS and CDR2 SASEGT.

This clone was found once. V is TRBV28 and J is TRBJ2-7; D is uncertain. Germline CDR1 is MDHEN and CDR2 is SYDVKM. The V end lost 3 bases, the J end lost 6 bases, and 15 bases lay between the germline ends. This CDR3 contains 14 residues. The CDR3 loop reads CASSFQKKVGEQYF. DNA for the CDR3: TGTGCCAGCAGTTTCCAAAAAAAAGTCGGCGAGCAGTACTTC.

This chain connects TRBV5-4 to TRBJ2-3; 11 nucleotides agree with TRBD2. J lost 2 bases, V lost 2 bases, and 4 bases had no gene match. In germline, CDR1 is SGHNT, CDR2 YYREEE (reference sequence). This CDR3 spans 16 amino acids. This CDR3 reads CASSFRLAGITDTQYF. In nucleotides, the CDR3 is TGTGCCAGCAGCTTTCGACTAGCGGGAATCACAGATACGCAGTATTTT. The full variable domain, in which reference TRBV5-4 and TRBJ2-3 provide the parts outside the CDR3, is ETGVTQSPTHLIKTRGQQVTLRCSSQSGHNTVSWYQQALGQGPQFIFQYYREEENGRGNFPPRFSGLQFPNYSSELNVNALELDDSALYLCASSFRLAGITDTQYFGPGTRLTVL.

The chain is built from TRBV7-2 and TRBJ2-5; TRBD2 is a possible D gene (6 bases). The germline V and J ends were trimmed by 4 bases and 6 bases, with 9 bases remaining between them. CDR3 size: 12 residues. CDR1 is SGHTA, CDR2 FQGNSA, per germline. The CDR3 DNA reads TGTGCCAGCAGCTCGGAGGGGAAGACCCAGTACTTC. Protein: CASSSEGKTQYF.

Here the CDR3 reads CASSAGLAGEADTQYF. The CDR3 DNA follows: TGTGCCAGCAGCGCGGGACTAGCGGGAGAAGCAGATACGCAGTATTTT. V and J are TRBV2 and TRBJ2-3, with 14 bases aligning to TRBD2. Germline V gives CDR1 SNHLY, CDR2 FYNNEI. This CDR3 has 16 residues. The junction had 6 bases not matched to a gene; V was cut back by 6 bases and J by 4 bases.

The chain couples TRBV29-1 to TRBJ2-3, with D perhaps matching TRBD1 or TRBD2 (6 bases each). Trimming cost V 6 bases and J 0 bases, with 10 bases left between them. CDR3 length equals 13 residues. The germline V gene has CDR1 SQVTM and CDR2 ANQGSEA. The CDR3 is CSVRGQSTDTQYF. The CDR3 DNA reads TGCAGCGTCCGGGGGCAAAGCACAGATACGCAGTATTTT.

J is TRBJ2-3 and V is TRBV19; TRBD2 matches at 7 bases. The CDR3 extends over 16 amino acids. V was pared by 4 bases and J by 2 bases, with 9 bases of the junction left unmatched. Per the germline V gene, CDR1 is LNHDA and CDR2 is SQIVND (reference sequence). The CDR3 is CASSNLAEKYTDTQYF. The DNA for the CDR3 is TGTGCCAGTAGTAACCTAGCGGAAAAATACACAGATACGCAGTATTTT.

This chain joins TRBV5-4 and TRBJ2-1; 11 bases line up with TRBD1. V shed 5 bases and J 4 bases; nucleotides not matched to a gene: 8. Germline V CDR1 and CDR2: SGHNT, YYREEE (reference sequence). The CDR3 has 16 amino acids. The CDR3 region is CASSFGGTGGYNEQFF. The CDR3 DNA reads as TGTGCCAGCAGTTTTGGCGGGACAGGGGGTTACAATGAGCAGTTCTTC.

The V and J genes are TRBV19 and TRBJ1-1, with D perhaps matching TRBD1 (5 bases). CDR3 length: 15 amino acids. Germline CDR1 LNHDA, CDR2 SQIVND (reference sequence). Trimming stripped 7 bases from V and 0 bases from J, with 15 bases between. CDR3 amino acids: CASKRQSPVNTEAFF. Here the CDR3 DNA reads TGTGCCAGTAAGCGACAGTCCCCGGTGAACACTGAAGCTTTCTTT.

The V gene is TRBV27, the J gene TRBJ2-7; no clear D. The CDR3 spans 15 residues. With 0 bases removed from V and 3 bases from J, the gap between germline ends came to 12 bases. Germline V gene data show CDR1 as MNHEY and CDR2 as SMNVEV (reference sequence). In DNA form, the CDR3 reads TGTGCCAGCAGTTTATCGACCGGGTCCTACTACGAGCAGTACTTC. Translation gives CASSLSTGSYYEQYF.

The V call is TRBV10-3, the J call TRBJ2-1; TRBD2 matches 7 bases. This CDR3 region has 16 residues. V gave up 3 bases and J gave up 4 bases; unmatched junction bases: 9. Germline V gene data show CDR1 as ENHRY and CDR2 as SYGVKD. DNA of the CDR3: TGTGCCATCAGTGATCCGGGACTAACTGTATACAATGAGCAGTTCTTC. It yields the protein CAISDPGLTVYNEQFF.

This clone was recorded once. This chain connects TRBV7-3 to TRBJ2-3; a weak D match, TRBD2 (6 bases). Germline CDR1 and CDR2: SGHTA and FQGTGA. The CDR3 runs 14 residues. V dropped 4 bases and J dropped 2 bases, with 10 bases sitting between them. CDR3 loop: CASSSGLFTDTQYF. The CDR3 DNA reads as TGTGCCAGCAGCTCGGGACTTTTCACAGATACGCAGTATTTT. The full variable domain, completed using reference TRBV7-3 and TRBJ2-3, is GAGVSQTPSNKVTEKGKYVELRCDPISGHTALYWYRQSLGQGPEFLIYFQGTGAADDSGLPNDRFFAVRPEGSVSTLKIQRTERGDSAVYLCASSSGLFTDTQYFGPGTRLTVL.

The CDR3 DNA reads TGTGCCAGCACTGCCTTGGGGGCAGATACGCAGTATTTT. Its protein is CASTALGADTQYF. This chain uses TRBV25-1 with TRBJ2-3; tentatively, D is TRBD1 or TRBD2 (5 bases each). In germline, CDR1 is MGHDK, CDR2 SYGVNS. The CDR3 loop spans 13 amino acids. Trimming took off 7 bases at V and 4 bases at J, with 12 bases between the two ends.

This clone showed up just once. CDR3 sequence: CASSSGLLNTEAFF. The CDR3 DNA sequence: TGTGCCAGCAGCTCGGGACTCCTCAACACTGAAGCTTTCTTT. The chain recombines TRBV7-6 with TRBJ1-1, with TRBD1 as a possible D gene (5 bases). CDR1 is SGHVS and CDR2 is FNYEAQ in the germline V gene. The CDR3 spans 14 residues. Trimming stripped 4 bases from V and 2 bases from J, with 11 bases between.

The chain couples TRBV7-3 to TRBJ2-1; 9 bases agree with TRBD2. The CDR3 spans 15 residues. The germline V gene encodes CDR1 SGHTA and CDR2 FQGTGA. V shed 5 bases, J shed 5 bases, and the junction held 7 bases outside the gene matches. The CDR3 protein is CASSPLGGRDNEQFF. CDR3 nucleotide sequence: TGTGCCAGCAGCCCATTGGGCGGGAGGGACAATGAGCAGTTCTTC.

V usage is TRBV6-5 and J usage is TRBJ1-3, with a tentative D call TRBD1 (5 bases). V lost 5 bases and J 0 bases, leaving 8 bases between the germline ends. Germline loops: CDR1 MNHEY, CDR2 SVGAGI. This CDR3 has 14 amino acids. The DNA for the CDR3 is TGTGCCAGCAGTCTACAGGTCTCTGGAAACACCATATATTTT. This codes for CASSLQVSGNTIYF.

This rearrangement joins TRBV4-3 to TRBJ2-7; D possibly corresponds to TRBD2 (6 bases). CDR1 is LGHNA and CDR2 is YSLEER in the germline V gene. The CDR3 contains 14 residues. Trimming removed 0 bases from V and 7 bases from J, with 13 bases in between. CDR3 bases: TGCGCCAGCAGCCAAGAGGGCAGGGCGGGGGAGCAGTACTTC. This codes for CASSQEGRAGEQYF.

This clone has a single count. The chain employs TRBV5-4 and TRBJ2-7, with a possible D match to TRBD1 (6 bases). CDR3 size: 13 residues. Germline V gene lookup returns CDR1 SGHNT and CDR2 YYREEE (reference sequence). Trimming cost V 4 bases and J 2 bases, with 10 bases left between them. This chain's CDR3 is CASSRQEAYEQYF. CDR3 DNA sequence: TGTGCCAGCAGCCGACAGGAAGCCTACGAGCAGTACTTC.

The CDR3 sequence: CASSEARVGQETQYF. The CDR3 DNA follows: TGTGCCAGCAGTGAAGCGCGGGTTGGCCAAGAGACCCAGTACTTC. The rearrangement uses TRBV2 and TRBJ2-5; maybe TRBD2 (5 bases). This CDR3 is built from 15 residues. Trimming shortened V by 0 bases and J by 1 base, and 9 bases separated the two germline ends. In germline, CDR1 is SNHLY, CDR2 FYNNEI.

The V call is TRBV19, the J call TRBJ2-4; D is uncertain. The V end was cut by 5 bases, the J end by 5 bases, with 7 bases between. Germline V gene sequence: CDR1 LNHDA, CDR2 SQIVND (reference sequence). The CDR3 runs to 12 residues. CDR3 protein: CASSFEENIQYF. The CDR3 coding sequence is TGTGCCAGTAGTTTCGAGGAAAACATTCAGTACTTC.